Given below is one T cell receptor beta chain in context. The sample originates from a study of spatial heterogeneity in lung cancer. Time point defined: blood at routine non-recurrence follow-up after resection. Between the trimmed V and J ends, which lost 2 bases and 7 bases, there was a span of 6 bases. Germline values: CDR1 SGHTA, CDR2 FQGNSA. CDR3 length: 12 residues. A unique molecular identifier was carried by every single TCR cDNA molecule. In TCRdb, the 5' RACE reads were re-called with MiXCR into one record per CDR3 protein. The sample gives 110,000 or so distinct CDR3 sequences, 11% of which show up once; roughly 26% is in the top ten.

V and J are TRBV7-2 and TRBJ2-1; D unclear. The source of this sequence is a female donor with early-stage non-small cell lung cancer. This specimen was PBMCs, taken at follow-up. This CDR3 is CASSLSRNEQFF. Here the CDR3 DNA reads TGTGCCAGCAGCTTATCAAGAAATGAGCAGTTCTTC.